This is a list of T cell receptor beta chains from one sample in a study of identical twins. Each CDR3 protein is one row after TCRdb ran MiXCR on the 5' RACE reads. The sample shows approximately 670,000 distinct CDR3 sequences, less than 7% of them seen only once. Sample: naive T cells sorted from blood. The receptors derive from a man aged 18 to 30 in good health. CDR3s include the opening cysteine and the closing phenylalanine or tryptophan. The D gene is left open where the match is weak. Clone size is given for some rows only: seen once, a few or many times, or a class if the clone is expanded.

J gene: TRBJ2-7; clone size: many; CDR3 length: 15; D gene: NA; V gene: TRBV12-3/TRBV12-4; CDR3 protein: CASSLAELLSYEQYF; CDR3 DNA: TGTGCCAGCAGTTTAGCAGAGTTACTCTCCTACGAGCAGTACTTC
J gene: TRBJ2-7; clone size: NA; CDR3 length: 17; D gene: NA; V gene: TRBV6-1; CDR3 protein: CASSMPLGGHSSGEQYF; CDR3 DNA: TGTGCCAGCAGTATGCCCCTAGGGGGACACTCCTCGGGCGAGCAGTACTTC
J gene: TRBJ2-7; clone size: few; CDR3 length: 15; D gene: NA; V gene: TRBV18; CDR3 protein: CASSPPGGRGYEQYF; CDR3 DNA: TGTGCCAGCTCACCTCCCGGTGGCAGGGGCTACGAGCAGTACTTC
J gene: TRBJ2-2; clone size: many; CDR3 length: 15; D gene: NA; V gene: TRBV5-1; CDR3 protein: CASSPGHLNTGELFF; CDR3 DNA: TGCGCCAGCAGCCCAGGACACTTGAACACCGGGGAGCTGTTTTTT
J gene: TRBJ1-4; clone size: few; CDR3 length: 15; D gene: NA; V gene: TRBV7-6; CDR3 protein: CASSLIRGTNEKLFF; CDR3 DNA: TGTGCCAGCAGCTTAATTCGGGGGACTAATGAAAAACTGTTTTTT
J gene: TRBJ2-1; clone size: many; CDR3 length: 14; D gene: NA; V gene: TRBV29-1; CDR3 protein: CSVEYPAAFNEQFF; CDR3 DNA: TGCAGCGTTGAATACCCCGCGGCCTTCAATGAGCAGTTCTTC
J gene: TRBJ2-2; clone size: few; CDR3 length: 15; D gene: NA; V gene: TRBV10-3; CDR3 protein: CAITPGRSTAGELFF; CDR3 DNA: TGTGCCATCACCCCGGGACGCTCTACCGCCGGGGAGCTGTTTTTT
J gene: TRBJ2-7; clone size: NA; CDR3 length: 14; D gene: NA; V gene: TRBV5-1; CDR3 protein: CASSLNFGGGEQYF; CDR3 DNA: TGCGCCAGCAGCTTGAATTTTGGGGGAGGCGAGCAGTACTTC
J gene: TRBJ1-3; clone size: many; CDR3 length: 15; D gene: NA; V gene: TRBV12-3/TRBV12-4; CDR3 protein: CASSHPREEGDTIYF; CDR3 DNA: TGTGCCAGCAGCCACCCCCGGGAGGAGGGGGACACCATATATTTT
J gene: TRBJ2-6; clone size: NA; CDR3 length: 17; D gene: TRBD1; V gene: TRBV7-9; CDR3 protein: CASGTGVGPSGANVLTF; CDR3 DNA: TGTGCCAGCGGGACAGGGGTGGGTCCCTCTGGGGCCAACGTCCTGACTTTC
J gene: TRBJ2-3; clone size: many; CDR3 length: 18; D gene: NA; V gene: TRBV12-3/TRBV12-4; CDR3 protein: CASSWGETVLRLADTQYF; CDR3 DNA: TGTGCCAGCAGCTGGGGGGAGACGGTCCTAAGGTTGGCAGATACGCAGTATTTT
J gene: TRBJ2-7; clone size: many; CDR3 length: 14; D gene: NA; V gene: TRBV10-2; CDR3 protein: CASSDSRLAYEQYF; CDR3 DNA: TGCGCCAGCAGTGATAGTAGATTGGCCTACGAGCAGTACTTC
J gene: TRBJ2-1; clone size: NA; CDR3 length: 18; D gene: NA; V gene: TRBV9; CDR3 protein: CASGPSYGRQAYEHEQFF; CDR3 DNA: TGTGCCAGCGGCCCGAGCTACGGTAGACAGGCTTACGAACATGAGCAGTTCTTC
J gene: TRBJ1-1; clone size: NA; CDR3 length: 12; D gene: NA; V gene: TRBV15; CDR3 protein: CATSRDLAGAFF; CDR3 DNA: TGTGCCACCAGCAGAGATCTTGCTGGAGCTTTCTTT
J gene: TRBJ2-5; clone size: many; CDR3 length: 13; D gene: NA; V gene: TRBV2; CDR3 protein: CATDSWRGETQYF; CDR3 DNA: TGTGCCACGGACTCCTGGCGAGGCGAGACCCAGTACTTC
J gene: TRBJ2-5; clone size: few; CDR3 length: 12; D gene: NA; V gene: TRBV2; CDR3 protein: CASSAPAPTQYF; CDR3 DNA: TGTGCCAGCAGTGCGCCGGCGCCGACCCAGTACTTC
J gene: TRBJ2-3; clone size: many; CDR3 length: 13; D gene: NA; V gene: TRBV4-3; CDR3 protein: CASSQGPRDTQYF; CDR3 DNA: TGCGCCAGCAGCCAGGGGCCGAGAGATACGCAGTATTTT
J gene: TRBJ2-5; clone size: many; CDR3 length: 13; D gene: NA; V gene: TRBV29-1; CDR3 protein: CSVEVGTASAQYF; CDR3 DNA: TGCAGCGTTGAGGTTGGGACCGCAAGTGCCCAGTACTTC
J gene: TRBJ2-7; clone size: many; CDR3 length: 15; D gene: NA; V gene: TRBV4-3; CDR3 protein: CASSQDLEGGDEQYF; CDR3 DNA: TGCGCCAGCAGCCAAGATCTTGAGGGAGGAGACGAGCAGTACTTC
J gene: TRBJ1-5; clone size: NA; CDR3 length: 15; D gene: NA; V gene: TRBV6-1; CDR3 protein: CASSEAGGGAGPQHF; CDR3 DNA: TGTGCCAGCAGTGAAGCGGGAGGCGGTGCGGGGCCCCAGCATTTT
J gene: TRBJ2-7; clone size: many; CDR3 length: 12; D gene: NA; V gene: TRBV28; CDR3 protein: CASSSGRLEQYF; CDR3 DNA: TGTGCCAGCAGTTCGGGACGGTTGGAGCAGTACTTC
J gene: TRBJ2-7; clone size: many; CDR3 length: 17; D gene: TRBD2; V gene: TRBV6-5; CDR3 protein: CASSYSIPGGGRYEQYF; CDR3 DNA: TGTGCCAGCAGTTACTCGATTCCCGGGGGGGGGCGCTACGAGCAGTACTTC
J gene: TRBJ1-2; clone size: few; CDR3 length: 14; D gene: TRBD1; V gene: TRBV7-9; CDR3 protein: CASSLPWTGDGYTF; CDR3 DNA: TGTGCCAGCAGCTTACCCTGGACAGGGGATGGCTACACCTTC
J gene: TRBJ2-5; clone size: NA; CDR3 length: 17; D gene: TRBD1; V gene: TRBV11-2; CDR3 protein: CASSIEGRTGKQETQYF; CDR3 DNA: TGTGCCAGCAGCATCGAGGGTCGGACAGGTAAACAAGAGACCCAGTACTTC
J gene: TRBJ2-1; clone size: NA; CDR3 length: 19; D gene: NA; V gene: TRBV20-1; CDR3 protein: CSARVHWGSYPINYNEQFF; CDR3 DNA: TGCAGTGCTAGAGTCCACTGGGGTAGCTACCCGATTAATTACAATGAGCAGTTCTTC
J gene: TRBJ2-1; clone size: many; CDR3 length: 14; D gene: NA; V gene: TRBV24-1; CDR3 protein: CATSGAGPYNEQFF; CDR3 DNA: TGTGCCACCAGTGGGGCAGGACCCTACAATGAGCAGTTCTTC
J gene: TRBJ2-7; clone size: many; CDR3 length: 15; D gene: TRBD1; V gene: TRBV11-2; CDR3 protein: CASSFGTGTTYEQYF; CDR3 DNA: TGTGCCAGCAGCTTTGGGACAGGGACTACCTACGAGCAGTACTTC
J gene: TRBJ2-1; clone size: NA; CDR3 length: 13; D gene: NA; V gene: TRBV18; CDR3 protein: CASSPPDSRKQFF; CDR3 DNA: TGTGCCAGCTCACCACCTGACTCCCGGAAGCAGTTCTTC
J gene: TRBJ2-5; clone size: NA; CDR3 length: 12; D gene: NA; V gene: TRBV5-1; CDR3 protein: CASSGSLQTQYF; CDR3 DNA: TGCGCCAGCAGCGGGTCCCTTCAGACCCAGTACTTC
J gene: TRBJ2-2; clone size: many; CDR3 length: 14; D gene: NA; V gene: TRBV7-3; CDR3 protein: CASTQTASTGELFF; CDR3 DNA: TGTGCCAGCACCCAGACAGCCTCAACCGGGGAGCTGTTTTTT
J gene: TRBJ2-2; clone size: few; CDR3 length: 12; D gene: NA; V gene: TRBV7-9; CDR3 protein: CASSLMPGELFF; CDR3 DNA: TGTGCCAGCAGCTTAATGCCCGGGGAGCTGTTTTTT
J gene: TRBJ2-3; clone size: many; CDR3 length: 14; D gene: NA; V gene: TRBV20-1; CDR3 protein: CSVKRTPSTDTQYF; CDR3 DNA: TGCAGTGTCAAGAGGACTCCTAGCACAGATACGCAGTATTTT
J gene: TRBJ1-6; clone size: many; CDR3 length: 13; D gene: NA; V gene: TRBV15; CDR3 protein: CATSGTENSPLHF; CDR3 DNA: TGTGCCACCAGTGGGACGGAAAATTCACCCCTCCACTTT
J gene: TRBJ2-6; clone size: many; CDR3 length: 15; D gene: TRBD1; V gene: TRBV20-1; CDR3 protein: CSALHRGPGANVLTF; CDR3 DNA: TGCAGTGCCCTACACAGGGGCCCTGGGGCCAACGTCCTGACTTTC
J gene: TRBJ2-2; clone size: NA; CDR3 length: 17; D gene: NA; V gene: TRBV9; CDR3 protein: CASSVVPAGTNTGELFF; CDR3 DNA: TGTGCCAGCAGCGTAGTTCCAGCGGGCACAAACACCGGGGAGCTGTTTTTT
J gene: TRBJ2-7; clone size: NA; CDR3 length: 16; D gene: NA; V gene: TRBV15; CDR3 protein: CATSRDHAYRSYEQYF; CDR3 DNA: TGTGCCACCAGCAGAGATCACGCATACCGCTCCTACGAGCAGTACTTC
J gene: TRBJ2-7; clone size: NA; CDR3 length: 13; D gene: NA; V gene: TRBV7-2; CDR3 protein: CASSPQGGYEQYF; CDR3 DNA: TGTGCCAGCAGCCCCCAGGGCGGCTACGAGCAGTACTTC
J gene: TRBJ1-3; clone size: NA; CDR3 length: 16; D gene: NA; V gene: TRBV6-5; CDR3 protein: CASSSAGPGSGNTIYF; CDR3 DNA: TGTGCCAGCAGTTCGGCAGGCCCAGGCTCTGGAAACACCATATATTTT
J gene: TRBJ2-3; clone size: many; CDR3 length: 15; D gene: TRBD1; V gene: TRBV24-1; CDR3 protein: CATSGGQGGTDTQYF; CDR3 DNA: TGTGCCACCAGTGGAGGCCAGGGGGGCACAGATACGCAGTATTTT
J gene: TRBJ1-3; clone size: NA; CDR3 length: 16; D gene: NA; V gene: TRBV4-2; CDR3 protein: CASSQLDGSSGNTIYF; CDR3 DNA: TGTGCCAGCAGCCAGTTGGACGGGAGCTCTGGAAACACCATATATTTT
J gene: TRBJ2-7; clone size: many; CDR3 length: 14; D gene: NA; V gene: TRBV20-1; CDR3 protein: CSARPPTVGGEQYF; CDR3 DNA: TGCAGTGCTAGACCTCCGACGGTGGGGGGAGAGCAGTACTTC
J gene: TRBJ2-1; clone size: many; CDR3 length: 16; D gene: NA; V gene: TRBV27; CDR3 protein: CASSLFRGRGLNEQFF; CDR3 DNA: NA
J gene: TRBJ2-2; clone size: many; CDR3 length: 14; D gene: NA; V gene: TRBV5-8; CDR3 protein: CASSPRPYTGELFF; CDR3 DNA: TGTGCCAGCAGCCCTAGACCCTACACCGGGGAGCTGTTTTTT
J gene: TRBJ2-5; clone size: many; CDR3 length: 15; D gene: TRBD1; V gene: TRBV18; CDR3 protein: CASSRPWTGQETQYF; CDR3 DNA: TGTGCCAGCTCACGCCCCTGGACAGGACAAGAGACCCAGTACTTC
J gene: TRBJ2-6; clone size: few; CDR3 length: 17; D gene: NA; V gene: TRBV14; CDR3 protein: CASSQERVGPGANVLTF; CDR3 DNA: TGTGCCAGCAGCCAAGAAAGAGTGGGCCCTGGGGCCAACGTCCTGACTTTC
J gene: TRBJ2-1; clone size: many; CDR3 length: 17; D gene: TRBD2; V gene: TRBV4-2; CDR3 protein: CASSQAGRPSGNNEQFF; CDR3 DNA: TGTGCCAGCAGCCAAGCCGGGCGTCCTAGCGGAAACAATGAGCAGTTCTTC
J gene: TRBJ2-7; clone size: few; CDR3 length: 12; D gene: TRBD2; V gene: TRBV29-1; CDR3 protein: CSVGPGGGEQYF; CDR3 DNA: TGCAGCGTTGGGCCGGGAGGGGGCGAGCAGTACTTC
J gene: TRBJ2-1; clone size: many; CDR3 length: 15; D gene: NA; V gene: TRBV20-1; CDR3 protein: CSARDPVEGDNEQFF; CDR3 DNA: TGCAGTGCTAGAGACCCTGTTGAGGGAGACAATGAGCAGTTCTTC
J gene: TRBJ2-1; clone size: NA; CDR3 length: 16; D gene: TRBD2; V gene: TRBV7-9; CDR3 protein: CASSSTSGRASNEQFF; CDR3 DNA: TGTGCCAGCAGCTCTACTAGCGGGAGGGCCTCCAATGAGCAGTTCTTC
J gene: TRBJ1-5; clone size: few; CDR3 length: 16; D gene: TRBD1; V gene: TRBV3-1; CDR3 protein: CASSQDPDRATQPQHF; CDR3 DNA: TGTGCCAGCAGCCAAGATCCGGACAGGGCGACTCAGCCCCAGCATTTT